This TCR beta chain came from a study of blood T cell repertoires in COVID-19. About the research overall: Sites in the United States, Italy and Spain provided acute and convalescent COVID-19 samples.

Per the authors' pipeline: Amplifying reference gene primers gave estimates of nucleated cell counts. Libraries were prepared by immunoSEQ multiplex PCR; TCRdb keeps only in-frame clonotypes and omits some of them. V and J calls and clone size are those listed in that table; D and trimming were worked out from the DNA. The sample lists 100,000 to 120,000 clones, roughly 80% seen once, with 16% in the top ten. What was sequenced was peripheral blood. This TCR came from a woman aged 55-75 years with acute or convalescent COVID-19.

DNA for the CDR3: TGTGCCAGCAGCAAACCCGACAGCTATAATTCACCCCTCCACTTT. As protein: CASSKPDSYNSPLHF. The chain carries TRBV21-1 and TRBJ1-6; the table's D call, TRBD1, was not checked against the DNA. TRBV21-1 represents a pseudogene. The CDR3 totals 15 residues.